These T cell receptor beta chains were read from a single sample in a study of shared clonotypes between healthy human individuals. Repertoires were generated with immunoSEQ multiplex PCR, while TCRdb's copy carries only in-frame clones and drops some. This table holds some 2,000,000 clones, approximately 95% found once. Material for sequencing was naive CD4+ T cells sorted from blood. The source of these receptors is a young man in good health. The conserved cysteine and the conserved F or W are not part of the CDR3 here. Rows give clone size only sometimes, using once, few, many, or a class for an expanded clone.

clone_size | j_call | v_call | cdr3_aa
. | TRBJ1-5 | TRBV6-5 | ASSYGQNQPQH
. | TRBJ2-5 | TRBV4-1 | ASSLAGVETQY
. | TRBJ2-2 | TRBV6-1 | AAGALSGELF
. | TRBJ2-2 | TRBV6-1 | ASSELWQLSTGELF
. | TRBJ2-4 | TRBV6-1 | ASSGAKNIQY
. | TRBJ1-1 | TRBV15 | ATSRDRGRETEAF
. | TRBJ1-2 | TRBV5-1 | ASSFPGSGYT
. | TRBJ1-4 | TRBV6-5 | ASSKGPDNEKLF
few | TRBJ1-1 | TRBV6-6 | ASSLDRENTEAF
. | TRBJ2-2 | TRBV12-5 | ASGFQGKTGELF
. | TRBJ2-2 | TRBV6-1 | ASSADRGQNTGELF
. | TRBJ2-5 | TRBV28 | ASSLGQAIQETQY
. | TRBJ2-2 | TRBV7-2 | ASSLSWELF
once | TRBJ1-2 | TRBV4-3 | ASSQERGRRYT
. | TRBJ2-7 | TRBV6-6 | ASSYPGQDEQY
. | TRBJ2-1 | TRBV28 | ASSLPSGGFHYNEQF
. | TRBJ2-7 | TRBV15 | ATSRDGGDRSSYEQY
. | TRBJ2-3 | TRBV21-1 | ASSHIGDSGGTQY
. | TRBJ1-2 | TRBV5-4 | ASSLVGQDYGYT
. | TRBJ1-5 | TRBV5-4 | ASSLDQNQPQH
. | TRBJ2-3 | TRBV5-1 | ASSFPIGGTQY
. | TRBJ2-4 | TRBV19 | ASSTGAPSPLAKNIQY
. | TRBJ2-3 | TRBV5-6 | ASSLGTGRTDTQY
. | TRBJ2-7 | TRBV14 | ASSGVYEQY
. | TRBJ1-2 | TRBV9 | ASSEGQGGLSYGYT
. | TRBJ2-1 | TRBV10-3 | AISETAGGPGEQF
. | TRBJ2-1 | TRBV7-2 | ASSPGGLAGSYEQF
few | TRBJ1-5 | TRBV28 | ASSLVQSSNQPQH
. | TRBJ1-5 | TRBV29-1 | SASQGSNQPQH
. | TRBJ1-4 | TRBV7-9 | ASSLPPGNEKLF
. | TRBJ1-2 | TRBV2 | ASSRAGWSGYT
. | TRBJ2-3 | TRBV7-2 | ASETGLAGMGTDTQY
. | TRBJ2-7 | TRBV28 | ASSLWTGTTVGQY
. | TRBJ2-7 | TRBV2 | ASRPLGTEYEQY
few | TRBJ2-2 | TRBV7-3 | ASSLNPSPTGELF